The 21 T cell receptor beta chains given below trace back to one sample, sequenced in a study of blood T cell repertoires in COVID-19. TCRdb's table, derived via immunoSEQ multiplex PCR, lists solely in-frame clones and lacks some. The repertoire holds 110,000 to 150,000 clones, with approximately 90% as singletons. The sequenced material came from peripheral blood. Receptors were obtained from an elderly woman with acute or convalescent COVID-19.

The CDR3 DNA follows: TGTGCCAGCAGCTTAGATGGCCGGGGGGGTAGCACAGATACGCAGTATTTT. Residues: CASSLDGRGGSTDTQYF. The rearrangement joins TRBV7-3 to TRBJ2-3, with 8 bases aligning to TRBD2. The CDR3 length is 17 residues. The V segment lost 2 bases and the J segment 0 bases; nucleotides outside the gene matches: 7. Germline CDR1 is SGHTA and CDR2 is FQGTGA.

The rearrangement links TRBV27 to TRBJ1-3; D unresolved. Trimming cost V 6 bases and J 3 bases, with 12 bases left between them. The length of the CDR3 is 14 residues. CDR1 MNHEY and CDR2 SMNVEV come from the germline V gene (reference sequence). The CDR3 DNA reads as TGTGCCAGCAGCGAGCGTGGGTTTGGAAACACCATATATTTT. Translation: CASSERGFGNTIYF.

This chain connects TRBV9 to TRBJ1-2, with 9 bases fitting TRBD1. The CDR3 spans 17 residues. The germline V gene has CDR1 SGDLS and CDR2 YYNGEE. With V trimmed by 3 bases and J by 2 bases, 11 bases remained unmatched. CDR3 residues: CASSARDRDMLNYGYTF. The CDR3 DNA reads TGTGCCAGCAGCGCCCGGGACAGGGATATGCTCAACTATGGCTACACCTTC.

V and J are TRBV21-1 and TRBJ2-7; TRBD1 was called by the table and not checked on the DNA. TRBV21-1 is an annotated pseudogene. This CDR3 is built from 16 residues. CDR3 sequence: CASSNNRTGPRYEQYF. The CDR3 DNA reads as TGTGCCAGCAGCAATAACAGGACAGGTCCACGCTACGAGCAGTACTTC.

The chain has TRBV5-1 and TRBJ1-2; TRBD1 matches at 7 bases. CDR1 is SGHRS, CDR2 YFSETQ, per germline. Trimming at V came to 0 bases and at J to 7 bases, leaving 9 bases not matched to a gene. The CDR3 spans 15 residues. CDR3 bases: TGCGCCAGCAGCTTGGCTGTGACAGGGAGAGGTGGCTACACCTTC. The encoded protein is CASSLAVTGRGGYTF.

This chain links TRBV20-1 with TRBJ1-1; no clear D gene. V lost 4 bases, J lost 2 bases, and 11 bases lay in between. Germline V gene lookup returns CDR1 DFQATT and CDR2 SNEGSKA (reference sequence). CDR3 size: 13 residues. The CDR3 DNA follows: TGCAGTGCTATTGAACGGGTAAACACTGAAGCTTTCTTT. It is translated as CSAIERVNTEAFF.

The chain carries TRBV7-2 and TRBJ2-3; D may be TRBD1 (6 bases). This CDR3 is built from 16 residues. The V gene's germline CDR1 is SGHTA and CDR2 FQGNSA. Deletions cut 1 base from V and 1 base from J, with 12 bases between. CDR3 loop: CASSLEATGGTDTQYF. In DNA form, the CDR3 reads TGTGCCAGCAGCTTAGAGGCGACAGGAGGCACAGATACGCAGTATTTT. Looking up the rest from reference TRBV7-2 and TRBJ2-3 gives the full variable domain: GAGVSQSPSNKVTEKGKDVELRCDPISGHTALYWYRQSLGQGLEFLIYFQGNSAPDKSGLPSDRFSAERTGGSVSTLTIQRTQQEDSAVYLCASSLEATGGTDTQYFGPGTRLTVL.

This chain joins TRBV7-3 and TRBJ2-1, with 16 bases lining up with TRBD2. J was trimmed by 0 bases and V by 5 bases; bases with no gene match: 13. The CDR3 is made up of 21 amino acids. Germline V gene lookup returns CDR1 SGHTA and CDR2 FQGTGA. DNA of the CDR3: TGTGCCAGCAGCCTCCTCCCTTTGGGACTAGCGGGGGGGGGCTCCTACAATGAGCAGTTCTTC. Its protein product is CASSLLPLGLAGGGSYNEQFF.

In nucleotides, the CDR3 is TGTGCCAGCAGCTTAGTTGACAGGGCTGAAGCTTTCTTT. It translates to CASSLVDRAEAFF. J is TRBJ1-1 and V is TRBV7-2, with 7 bases fitting TRBD1. The CDR3 is 13 residues long. With V trimmed by 1 base and J by 6 bases, 2 bases remained unmatched. Per germline, CDR1 SGHTA and CDR2 FQGNSA.

The chain uses TRBV4-2 and TRBJ2-3, with D perhaps TRBD2 (5 bases). This CDR3 has 11 residues. The V gene's germline CDR1 is LGHNA and CDR2 YNFKEQ. The V and J ends lost 4 bases and 7 bases respectively, with 6 bases between them. The CDR3 nucleotides are TGTGCCAGCAGCCCCGGGAATACGCAGTATTTT. This gives the protein CASSPGNTQYF.

The J gene is TRBJ1-4, the V gene TRBV11-1; D may be TRBD1 (5 bases). This CDR3 contains 15 residues. The V gene's germline CDR1 is SGHAT and CDR2 FQDESV (reference sequence). V was pared by 5 bases and J by 0 bases, with 10 bases between. CDR3 bases: TGTGCCAGCAGCCTGACAGCTACAACTAATGAAAAACTGTTTTTT. The encoded protein is CASSLTATTNEKLFF.

In this sample, this clone turned up once. The J gene is TRBJ2-1, the V gene TRBV4-1; no clear D gene. CDR3 size: 15 residues. Per germline, CDR1 MGHRA and CDR2 YSYEKL. Trimming shortened V by 1 base and J by 4 bases, and 11 bases separated the two germline ends. CDR3 coding DNA: TGCGCCAGCAGCCAAGCCCCCCCTCCTTACAATGAGCAGTTCTTC. Residues: CASSQAPPPYNEQFF.

In its sample, this clone was seen once. The rearrangement uses TRBV20-1 and TRBJ2-3; possibly TRBD2 for D (6 bases). V lost 3 bases and J lost 3, with 10 bases in between. The germline V gene encodes CDR1 DFQATT and CDR2 SNEGSKA (reference sequence). The length of the CDR3 is 13 residues. CDR3 DNA sequence: TGCAGTGCTAGTTGGGGGAGGACAGATACGCAGTATTTT. Protein sequence: CSASWGRTDTQYF.

In the case of this clone: The same CDR3 is also encoded by other DNA sequences in this sample. The chain has TRBV28 and TRBJ2-5; D is possibly TRBD2 (9 bases). Germline lookup yields CDR1 MDHEN and CDR2 SYDVKM. V was shortened by 2 bases and J by 5 bases, with 15 bases between the two germline ends. This CDR3 has 15 residues. The CDR3 nucleotides are TGTGCCAGCAGTTTACAGGGGGCGGGGGGGGAGACCCAGTACTTC. The encoded protein is CASSLQGAGGETQYF.

V is TRBV30 and J is TRBJ1-4; D perhaps matches TRBD1 (6 bases). The CDR3 is 12 residues long. Germline CDR1 and CDR2: GTSNPN and SVGIG (reference sequence). Trimming removed 4 bases at V and 6 bases at J, with 9 bases between. DNA of the CDR3: TGTGCCTGGACCAGGACAGATGAAAAACTGTTTTTT. Translating gives CAWTRTDEKLFF.

The CDR3: CASSIGQTQYF. The CDR3 DNA follows: TGTGCCAGTAGTATTGGCCAGACCCAGTACTTC. J is TRBJ2-5 and V is TRBV19, with D unresolved. The CDR3 runs 11 residues. Germline-derived CDR1 and CDR2 are LNHDA and SQIVND (reference sequence). Trimming removed 3 bases from V and 6 bases from J, with 5 bases in between.

The gene calls are TRBV5-6 and TRBJ1-2, with a tentative D call TRBD1 (5 bases). Trimming took 0 bases from V and 3 from J, leaving 6 bases between them. The CDR3 is 13 amino acids. Germline V gene sequence: CDR1 SGHDT, CDR2 YYEEEE. CDR3 bases: TGTGCCAGCAGCTTGGACAGGTACTATGGCTACACCTTC. It specifies CASSLDRYYGYTF.

The rearrangement joins TRBV6-6 to TRBJ1-6; a weak D match, TRBD1 (6 bases). From germline, CDR1 is MNHNY and CDR2 SVGAGI (reference sequence). With 8 bases removed from V and 7 bases from J, the gap between germline ends came to 18 bases. CDR3 size: 15 residues. The CDR3 DNA follows: TGTGCCAGCGGGAAAGATTCAGGGGTGAATTCACCCCTCCACTTT. It specifies CASGKDSGVNSPLHF.

The rearrangement links TRBV25-1 to TRBJ2-7; D call uncertain. The CDR3 has 13 residues. The germline V gene has CDR1 MGHDK and CDR2 SYGVNS. Trimming stripped 2 bases from V and 7 bases from J, with 12 bases between. CDR3 DNA: TGTGCCAGCAGTGAACCCTATGGTTTTGAGCAGTACTTC. This codes for CASSEPYGFEQYF.

The chain uses TRBV30 and TRBJ2-7, with a tentative D call TRBD1 (5 bases). Germline loops: CDR1 GTSNPN, CDR2 SVGIG (reference sequence). CDR3 length: 12 residues. The ends were cut back, 5 bases at V and 5 bases at J, with 13 bases in the middle. CDR3 sequence reads: CAWSRARDEQYF. CDR3 nucleotide sequence: TGTGCCTGGTCCAGGGCCAGGGACGAGCAGTACTTC.

The V gene is TRBV18, the J gene TRBJ1-4; D is uncertain. This CDR3 has 16 amino acids. Trimming left V 2 bases short and J 0 bases short, with 10 bases between. CDR1 and CDR2 (germline): KGHSH, LQKENI. CDR3 coding DNA: TGTGCCAGCTCACCAACGACACATGCAACTAATGAAAAACTGTTTTTT. The encoded protein is CASSPTTHATNEKLFF.